The source of this T cell receptor (beta chain) is a study of shared clonotypes between healthy human individuals. The wider study: Donor ages ranged 18 to 49 years: a couple of women, a few men.

Study conclusions and caveats: Investigators collected only blood, and repertoires in tissues likely differ.

The CDR3 covers 14 residues. The germline CDR1 and CDR2 sequences are SGHVS and FNYEAQ. Trimming removed 0 bases at V and 4 bases at J, with 10 bases between. Naive CD8 cells were CD45RO-negative, positively selected for CCR7, excluding terminally differentiated effector memory CD45RA+ cells. Healthy and HIV-negative, the adult donors had no recent acute infections or vaccinations. The table came from immunoSEQ multiplex PCR; TCRdb's copy has only in-frame clones and leaves some out. The sample has around 560,000 clones, roughly 96% seen once. To note about this clone: Antigen: not known.

Material: naive CD8+ T cells sorted from blood. The V and J genes are TRBV7-6 and TRBJ2-7, with D possibly called TRBD1 or TRBD2 (5 bases each). This TCR was sampled from a woman in her 30s in good health. DNA for the CDR3: TGTGCCAGCAGCTTAGCGGGACCACTATACGAGCAGTACTTC. This encodes CASSLAGPLYEQYF.